The source of this TCR beta chain is a study of tumor and adjacent non-tumor tissue in lung cancer. As for the study in general: There were around 11 adenocarcinoma, a couple of squamous cell carcinoma and 1 small cell lung cancer cases. General observations from the study: Patients with more diverse tumor TCRs had worse survival.

No cell sorting was done before RNA was extracted from the tissue. The library came from three nested PCR rounds adapted from ARM-PCR protocols. From the multiplex PCR reads, TCRdb called clonotypes with MiXCR, one entry per CDR3 protein. The sample includes around 86,000 distinct CDR3 sequences, 55% to 75% of them seen just once. This clonotype is medium-sized. Its antigen remains unknown. The sequenced sample consisted of lung tumor tissue. The sequence was collected from a woman in her thirties or forties with non-small cell lung cancer.

CDR3 sequence reads: CASSPWGTAQETQYF. The CDR3 bases are TGTGCCAGCAGCCCTTGGGGGACGGCACAAGAGACCCAGTACTTC. This rearrangement joins TRBV11-3 to TRBJ2-5, with D perhaps matching TRBD1 or TRBD2 (5 bases each). This CDR3 region has 15 residues. The V end was cut by 5 bases, the J end by 2 bases, with 15 bases between. From germline, CDR1 is SGHNT and CDR2 YENEEA. The full variable domain, completed using reference TRBV11-3 and TRBJ2-5, is EAGVVQSPRYKIIEKKQPVAFWCNPISGHNTLYWYLQNLGQGPELLIRYENEEAVDDSQLPKDRFSAERLKGVDSTLKIQPAELGDSAVYLCASSPWGTAQETQYFGPGTRLLVL.